These T cell receptor beta chains were read from a single sample in a study of shared clonotypes between healthy human individuals. TCRdb's table, derived via immunoSEQ multiplex PCR, lists solely in-frame clones and lacks some. The data contain a few million clones, approximately 95% of them singletons. Sequenced material: naive CD4+ T cells sorted from blood. The receptors stem from a man aged 18 to 30 in good health. CDR3s include the opening cysteine and the closing phenylalanine or tryptophan. Fields, in order: clone size, J gene, D gene, V gene, CDR3 DNA, CDR3 protein. A D gene is named only where the DNA matches it firmly. Not all rows give a size; the values are once, few, many and, for expanded clones, a class.

>once|TRBJ1-1|.|TRBV10-1
TGCGCCAGCATTATAACTGGAAACACTGAAGCTTTCTTT
CASIITGNTEAFF
>.|TRBJ2-2|TRBD2|TRBV6-5
TGTGCCAGCAGGAAACCGGGACTAGTGGCCGGGGAGCTGTTTTTT
CASRKPGLVAGELFF
>.|TRBJ1-5|.|TRBV19
TGTGCCAGTAGCCCGGGGTGGCAGCCCCAGCATTTT
CASSPGWQPQHF
>.|TRBJ2-5|.|TRBV25-1
TGTGCCAGCAGCGATGCGTACTCCTGGTACTTC
CASSDAYSWYF
>.|TRBJ1-2|.|TRBV30
TGTGCCTGTCAACCACAGGGTGGCGGCTACACCTTC
CACQPQGGGYTF
>.|TRBJ1-4|.|TRBV11-2
TGTGCCAGCAGCTTTTCGGACAGCCATAATGAAAAGCTGTTTTTT
CASSFSDSHNEKLFF
>.|TRBJ1-5|.|TRBV6-1
TGTGCCAGCAGGCTCGGGACGGGGAGCAATCAGCCCCAGCATTTT
CASRLGTGSNQPQHF
>.|TRBJ2-2|TRBD1|TRBV4-2
TGTGCCAGCAGCCGAAATACAGGGGAAGAGCTGTTTTTT
CASSRNTGEELFF
>.|TRBJ1-4|TRBD1|TRBV30
TGTGCCCGGTCGACAGGGGGCTCGGAAAAACTGTTTTTT
CARSTGGSEKLFF
>.|TRBJ1-3|.|TRBV7-2
TGTGCCAGCAGCTTCGGGGATTGGGGAAACACCATATATTTT
CASSFGDWGNTIYF
>.|TRBJ2-7|.|TRBV7-9
TGTGCCAGCAGCTCCCCCGGTGAGCAGTACTTC
CASSSPGEQYF
>.|TRBJ2-7|.|TRBV23-1
TGCGCCAGCAGCCTGACTCCTTCTGAGCAGTACTTC
CASSLTPSEQYF
>.|TRBJ2-3|.|TRBV6-6
TGTGCCAGCAGTTACGGCGGAACTAGCACAGATACGCAGTATTTT
CASSYGGTSTDTQYF
>.|TRBJ1-2|TRBD1|TRBV7-2
TGTGCCAGCAGCTCGGGACAGGGAAGGGACTATGGCTACACCTTC
CASSSGQGRDYGYTF
>.|TRBJ1-1|.|TRBV6-1
TGTGCCAGCAGTCGTTGGAACACTGAAGCTTTCTTT
CASSRWNTEAFF
>.|TRBJ1-1|.|TRBV5-4
TGTGCCAGCAGTTCGGCCTACATGAACACTGAAGCTTTCTTT
CASSSAYMNTEAFF
>.|TRBJ1-2|.|TRBV30
TGTGCCTGGAGTGTCCAGGGAGGGTTAGGTGGCTACACCTTC
CAWSVQGGLGGYTF
>.|TRBJ2-7|TRBD1|TRBV5-1
TGCGCCAGCAGCCCTCGGACAGGGGAAAACGAGCAGTACTTC
CASSPRTGENEQYF
>.|TRBJ1-3|.|TRBV7-9
TGTGCCAGCAGCCCCCGGGACACCTCCTCTGGAAACACCATATATTTT
CASSPRDTSSGNTIYF
>.|TRBJ1-3|.|TRBV9
TGTGCCAGCAGCGTAGCTGAGGGACGCTTCTCTGGAAACACCATATATTTT
CASSVAEGRFSGNTIYF
>.|TRBJ1-2|.|TRBV6-5
TGTGCCAGCAGTTTTGGACAGAACTATGGCTACACCTTC
CASSFGQNYGYTF
>once|TRBJ1-2|.|TRBV6-1
TGTGCCAGCAGAGTACTGTTTGTCTATGGCTACACCTTC
CASRVLFVYGYTF
>.|TRBJ1-5|TRBD1|TRBV27
TGTGCCAGCAGTTTAAACGTCCCAGGGGGCCTAGAGCATTTT
CASSLNVPGGLEHF
>once|TRBJ2-7|.|TRBV6-6
TGTGCCACCACAGGGTTCTCCTACGAGCAGTACTTC
CATTGFSYEQYF
>.|TRBJ1-1|TRBD1|TRBV5-1
TGCGCCAGCAGCTTCTCGGGACAGGGAGTCACTGAAGCTTTCTTT
CASSFSGQGVTEAFF
>.|TRBJ2-3|TRBD2|TRBV18
TGTGCCAGCTCACCCTTAGCGGGGAGCACAGATACGCAGTATTTT
CASSPLAGSTDTQYF
>.|TRBJ1-2|.|TRBV11-2
TGTGCCAGCAGCTCCGGGGCAGCGTATGGCTACACCTTC
CASSSGAAYGYTF
>.|TRBJ2-3|.|TRBV7-3
TGTGCCAGCAGCCCCGGAGGGGCGTCAGATACGCAGTATTTT
CASSPGGASDTQYF
>.|TRBJ1-4|.|TRBV7-9
TGTGCCAGCAGCTCAGGACAGACCCAAGGAATTACAACTAATGAAAAACTGTTTTTT
CASSSGQTQGITTNEKLFF
>.|TRBJ2-7|.|TRBV6-5
TGTGCCAGCAGTCGTGACAGGGGAGGGTTCCACGAGCAGTACTTC
CASSRDRGGFHEQYF
>.|TRBJ1-2|.|TRBV7-2
TGTGCCAGCAGCTTGTGGGGACATGGCTATGGCTACACCTTC
CASSLWGHGYGYTF
>.|TRBJ2-7|TRBD2|TRBV7-2
TGTGCCAGCAGCCCGCGGGGCGGGGGAGGGTCCTACGAGCAGTACTTC
CASSPRGGGGSYEQYF
>.|TRBJ1-2|TRBD1|TRBV6-5
TGTGCCAGCCATGGCAGGGGGCCAAGGGACTATGGCTACACCTTC
CASHGRGPRDYGYTF